This entry features one T cell receptor beta chain sequence. This table comes from immunoSEQ multiplex PCR, and its TCRdb copy is limited to in-frame clones, with some not included. The sample lists approximately 490,000 clones; approximately 80% were seen once. The data were taken from a study of shared T cell receptors in the human thymus. This CDR3 contains 17 residues. With 2 bases removed from V and 2 bases from J, the gap between germline ends came to 19 bases. Germline V gene sequence: CDR1 MNHEY, CDR2 SMNVEV (reference sequence). These data also featured in a second study, about human thymus T cells.

The genes are TRBV27 and TRBJ2-7, with D perhaps matching TRBD1 (5 bases). The TCR sequence derives from a boy in the first two years of life with a congenital heart defect. Material: thymocytes. The CDR3 loop reads CASSLAYPGFRAYEQYF. The CDR3 nucleotides read TGTGCCAGCAGTTTAGCCTACCCAGGGTTTAGGGCCTACGAGCAGTACTTC.